The clone carrying this T cell receptor beta chain came up once. Recruits, aged about 18 to 100 years, lived in some 25 US areas. How the authors handled the data: Reference gene primer amplification in the assay estimated nucleated cell counts. Sequenced by immunoSEQ multiplex PCR; TCRdb stores in-frame clones only, minus some. That table gives V, J and clone size, and the DNA gave D and trimming. The table records approximately 250,000 clones, approximately 89% of them present only once. Germline lookup yields CDR1 MNHEY and CDR2 SVGAGI. The CDR3 loop spans 13 amino acids. V lost 5 bases and J lost 12; bases outside the gene matches: 9. This entry is derived from a study of blood T cell repertoires in COVID-19. Study at large: In each case, the material was cDNA or gDNA derived from T cells, B-cell-depleted T cells, or PBMCs.

The gene calls are TRBV6-5 and TRBJ2-4, with 8 bases identical to TRBD2. The TCR sequence derives from a man between 35 and 55 years old who had been exposed to COVID-19. Specimen: PBMCs or T cells enriched from blood (not recorded which). CDR3 in DNA: TGTGCCAGCAGTCGTTACAGCGGGAGTGGTCAGTACTTC. Translating gives CASSRYSGSGQYF.